The clone carrying this T cell receptor (beta chain) was picked up one time. This sample is part of a study of blood T cell repertoires in COVID-19. Study information: The origin of the acute and convalescent COVID-19 samples was the United States, Italy and Spain.

In the authors' workflow: Amplification with reference gene primers provided the estimates of nucleated cell counts. The repertoire was sequenced with immunoSEQ multiplex PCR; TCRdb's copy has only in-frame clones and lacks some. The DNA gave D and trimming, while V, J and clone size come from that table. In the table there are 250,000 or so clones, around 87% of which are singletons. Germline CDR1 reads KGHDR; CDR2 reads SFDVKD. Trimming cost V 12 bases and J 4 bases, with 17 bases left between them. This CDR3 contains 13 residues. The sequence came from a woman in her thirties or forties who had recovered from COVID-19. The V and J genes are TRBV24-1 and TRBJ1-2; a weak D match, TRBD1 (6 bases). The sample comprised peripheral blood. CDR3 DNA: TGTGCCGCACGGGGGGGGCAGGGCTATGGCTACACCTTC. Translating it yields CAARGGQGYGYTF.